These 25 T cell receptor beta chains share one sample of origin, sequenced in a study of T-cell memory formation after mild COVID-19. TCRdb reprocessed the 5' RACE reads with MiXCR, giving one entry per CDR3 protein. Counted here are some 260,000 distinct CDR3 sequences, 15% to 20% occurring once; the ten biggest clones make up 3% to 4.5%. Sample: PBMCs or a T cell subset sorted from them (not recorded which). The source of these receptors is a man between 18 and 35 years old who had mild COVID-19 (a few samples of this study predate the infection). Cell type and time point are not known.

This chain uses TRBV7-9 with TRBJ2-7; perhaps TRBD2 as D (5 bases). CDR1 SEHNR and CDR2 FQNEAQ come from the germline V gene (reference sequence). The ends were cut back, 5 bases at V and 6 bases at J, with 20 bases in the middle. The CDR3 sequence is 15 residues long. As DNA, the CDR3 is TGTGCCAGCAGCACGGCCATGGGGTTGGCGGGCGAGCAGTACGTC. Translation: CASSTAMGLAGEQYV.

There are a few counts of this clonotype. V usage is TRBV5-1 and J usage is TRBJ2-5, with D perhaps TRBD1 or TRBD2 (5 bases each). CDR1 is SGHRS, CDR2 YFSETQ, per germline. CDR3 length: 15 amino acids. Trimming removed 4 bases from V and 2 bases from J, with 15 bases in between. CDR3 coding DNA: TGCGCCAGCAGCCCAGGGACGAGCACACAAGAGACCCAGTACTTC. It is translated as CASSPGTSTQETQYF.

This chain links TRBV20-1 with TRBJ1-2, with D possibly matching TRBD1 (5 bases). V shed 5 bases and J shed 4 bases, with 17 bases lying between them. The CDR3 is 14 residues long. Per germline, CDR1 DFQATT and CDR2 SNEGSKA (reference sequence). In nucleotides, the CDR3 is TGCAGTGCTGTAAGCCGGGACGGCTTCTATGGCTACACCTTC. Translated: CSAVSRDGFYGYTF.

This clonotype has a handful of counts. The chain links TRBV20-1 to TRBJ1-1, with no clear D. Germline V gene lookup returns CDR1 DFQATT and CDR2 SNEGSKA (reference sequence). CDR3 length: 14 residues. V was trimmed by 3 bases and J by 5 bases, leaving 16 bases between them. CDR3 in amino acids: CSASITDDGTEAFF. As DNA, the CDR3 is TGCAGTGCTAGCATCACCGACGATGGGACTGAAGCTTTCTTT.

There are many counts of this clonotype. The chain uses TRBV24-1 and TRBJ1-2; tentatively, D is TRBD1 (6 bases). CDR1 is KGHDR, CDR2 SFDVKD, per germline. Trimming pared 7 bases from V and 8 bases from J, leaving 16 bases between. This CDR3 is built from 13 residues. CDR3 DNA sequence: TGTGCCACCAGGGATCCAGGGGAGGGAGGCTACACCTTC. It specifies CATRDPGEGGYTF.

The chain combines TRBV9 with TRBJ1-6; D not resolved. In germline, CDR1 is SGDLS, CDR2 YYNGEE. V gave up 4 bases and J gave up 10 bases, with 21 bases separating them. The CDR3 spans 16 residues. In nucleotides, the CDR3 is TGTGCCAGCAGCACCACGCCTCGGGCGAATATGTCACCCCTCCACTTT. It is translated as CASSTTPRANMSPLHF. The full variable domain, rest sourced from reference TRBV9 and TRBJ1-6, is DSGVTQTPKHLITATGQRVTLRCSPRSGDLSVYWYQQSLDQGLQFLIQYYNGEERAKGNILERFSAQQFPDLHSELNLSSLELGDSALYFCASSTTPRANMSPLHFGNGTRLTVT.

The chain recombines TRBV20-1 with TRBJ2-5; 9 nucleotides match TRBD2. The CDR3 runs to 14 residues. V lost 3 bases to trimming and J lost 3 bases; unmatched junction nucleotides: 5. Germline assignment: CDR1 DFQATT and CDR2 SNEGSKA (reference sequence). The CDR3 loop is CSARRGLAEETQYF. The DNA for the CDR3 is TGCAGTGCTAGGAGGGGACTAGCCGAAGAGACCCAGTACTTC.

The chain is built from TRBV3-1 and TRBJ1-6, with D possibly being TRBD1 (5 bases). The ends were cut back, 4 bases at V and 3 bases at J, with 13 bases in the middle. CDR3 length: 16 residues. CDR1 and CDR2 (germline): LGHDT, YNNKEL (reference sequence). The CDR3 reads CASSRWDGGYNSPLHF. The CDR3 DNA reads TGTGCCAGCAGCCGATGGGACGGGGGCTATAATTCACCCCTCCACTTT.

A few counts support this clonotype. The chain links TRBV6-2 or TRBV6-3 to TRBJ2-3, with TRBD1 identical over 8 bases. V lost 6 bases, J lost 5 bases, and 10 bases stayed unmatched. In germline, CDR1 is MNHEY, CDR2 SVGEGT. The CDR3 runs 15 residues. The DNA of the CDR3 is TGTGCCAGCAGCAGACAGGGGTTTTATAGAGATACGCAGTATTTT. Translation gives CASSRQGFYRDTQYF.

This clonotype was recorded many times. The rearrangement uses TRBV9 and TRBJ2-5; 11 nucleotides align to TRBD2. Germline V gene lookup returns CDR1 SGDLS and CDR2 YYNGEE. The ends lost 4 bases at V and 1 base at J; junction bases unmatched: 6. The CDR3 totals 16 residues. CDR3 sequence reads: CASSFRLAGPQETQYF. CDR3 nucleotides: TGTGCCAGCAGCTTTAGACTAGCGGGGCCCCAAGAGACCCAGTACTTC.

The CDR3 DNA reads as TGCGCCAGCAGAAGGGACCGCCTAGAGACCCAGTACTTC. Its translation is CASRRDRLETQYF. This sequence joins TRBV10-2 and TRBJ2-5; either TRBD1 or TRBD2 may supply D (5 bases each). This CDR3 has 13 amino acids. V shed 6 bases and J shed 4 bases, with 12 bases lying between them. CDR1 and CDR2 from the germline V gene are WSHSY and SAAADI.

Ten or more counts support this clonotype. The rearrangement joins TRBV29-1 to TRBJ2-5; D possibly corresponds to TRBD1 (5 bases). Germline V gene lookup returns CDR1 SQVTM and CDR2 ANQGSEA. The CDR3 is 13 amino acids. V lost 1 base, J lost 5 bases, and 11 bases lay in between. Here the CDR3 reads CSVEGQPWETQYF. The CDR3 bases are TGCAGCGTTGAAGGACAGCCTTGGGAGACCCAGTACTTC.

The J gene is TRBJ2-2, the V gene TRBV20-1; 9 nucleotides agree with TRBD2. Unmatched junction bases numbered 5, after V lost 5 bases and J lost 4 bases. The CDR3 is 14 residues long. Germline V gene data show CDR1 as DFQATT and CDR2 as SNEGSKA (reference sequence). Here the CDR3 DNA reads TGCAGTGCTGCGGGGGGGGCACTCACCGGGGAGCTGTTTTTT. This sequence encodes CSAAGGALTGELFF.

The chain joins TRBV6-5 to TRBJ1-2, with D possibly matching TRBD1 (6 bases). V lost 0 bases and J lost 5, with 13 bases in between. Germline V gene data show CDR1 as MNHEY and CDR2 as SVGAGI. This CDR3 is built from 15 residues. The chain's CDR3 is CASSYSGGLGYGYTF. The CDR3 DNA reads TGTGCCAGCAGTTACTCCGGGGGGCTCGGGTATGGCTACACCTTC.

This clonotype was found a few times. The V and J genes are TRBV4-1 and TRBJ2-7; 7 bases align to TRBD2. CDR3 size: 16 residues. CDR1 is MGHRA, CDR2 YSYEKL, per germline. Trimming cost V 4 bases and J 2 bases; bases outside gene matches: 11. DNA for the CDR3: TGCGCCAGCAGCCGGGGGGAGGGGCCGATACCCTACGAGCAGTACTTC. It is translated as CASSRGEGPIPYEQYF.

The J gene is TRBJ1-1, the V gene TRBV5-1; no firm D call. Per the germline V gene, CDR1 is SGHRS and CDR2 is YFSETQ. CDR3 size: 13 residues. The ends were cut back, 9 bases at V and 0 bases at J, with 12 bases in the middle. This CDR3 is CATRTAMNTEAFF. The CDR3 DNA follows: TGCGCCACCAGGACGGCAATGAACACTGAAGCTTTCTTT.

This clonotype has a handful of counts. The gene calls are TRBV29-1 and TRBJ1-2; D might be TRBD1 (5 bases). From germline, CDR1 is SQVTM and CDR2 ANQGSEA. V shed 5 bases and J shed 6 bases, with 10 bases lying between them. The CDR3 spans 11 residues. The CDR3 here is CSVLFRDGYTF. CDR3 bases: TGCAGCGTTCTGTTCAGGGATGGCTACACCTTC.

The CDR3 sequence: CASSLRGTQYF. Here the CDR3 DNA reads TGTGCCAGCAGCTTACGGGGGACCCAGTACTTC. The chain uses TRBV7-2 and TRBJ2-5; weak D call: TRBD2 (5 bases). Per the germline V gene, CDR1 is SGHTA and CDR2 is FQGNSA. CDR3 length: 11 amino acids. Trimming took 2 bases from V and 7 from J, leaving 5 bases between them.

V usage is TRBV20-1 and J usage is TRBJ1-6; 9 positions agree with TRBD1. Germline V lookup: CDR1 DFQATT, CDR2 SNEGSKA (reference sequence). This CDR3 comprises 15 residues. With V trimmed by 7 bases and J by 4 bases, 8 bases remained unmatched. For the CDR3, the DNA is TGCAGTGTTAACGGACAGGGGTCTTATAATTCACCCCTCCACTTT. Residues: CSVNGQGSYNSPLHF.

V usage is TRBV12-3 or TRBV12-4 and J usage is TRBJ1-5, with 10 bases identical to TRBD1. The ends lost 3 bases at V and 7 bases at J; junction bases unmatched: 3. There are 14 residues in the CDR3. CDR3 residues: CASSLRTGGQPQHF. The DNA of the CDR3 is TGTGCCAGCAGTTTGAGGACAGGGGGACAGCCCCAGCATTTT.

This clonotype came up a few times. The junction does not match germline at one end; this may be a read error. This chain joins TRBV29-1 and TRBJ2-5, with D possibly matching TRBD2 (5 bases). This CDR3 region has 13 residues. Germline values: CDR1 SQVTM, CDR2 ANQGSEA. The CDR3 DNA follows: TGCAGCGCTGAAAGGCGCGGCGGGGAGACCCAGTACTTC. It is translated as CSAERRGGETQYF.

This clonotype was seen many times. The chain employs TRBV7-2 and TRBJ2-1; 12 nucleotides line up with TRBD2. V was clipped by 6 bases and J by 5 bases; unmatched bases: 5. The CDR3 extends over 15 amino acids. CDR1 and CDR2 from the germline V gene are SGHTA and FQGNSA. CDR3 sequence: CASRRLAGAHNEQFF. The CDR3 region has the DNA TGTGCCAGCAGACGACTAGCGGGGGCCCACAATGAGCAGTTCTTC.

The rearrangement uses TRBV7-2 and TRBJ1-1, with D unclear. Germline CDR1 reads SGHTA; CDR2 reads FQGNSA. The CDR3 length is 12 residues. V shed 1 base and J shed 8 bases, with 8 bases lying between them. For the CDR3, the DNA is TGTGCCAGCAGCTTAGTGGGCAGGGAAGCTTTCTTT. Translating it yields CASSLVGREAFF.

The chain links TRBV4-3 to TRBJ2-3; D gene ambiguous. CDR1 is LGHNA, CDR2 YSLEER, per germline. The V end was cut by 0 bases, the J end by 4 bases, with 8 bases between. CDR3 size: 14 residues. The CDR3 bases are TGCGCCAGCAGCCAAGATGTCCTAGCAGATACGCAGTATTTT. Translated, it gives CASSQDVLADTQYF.

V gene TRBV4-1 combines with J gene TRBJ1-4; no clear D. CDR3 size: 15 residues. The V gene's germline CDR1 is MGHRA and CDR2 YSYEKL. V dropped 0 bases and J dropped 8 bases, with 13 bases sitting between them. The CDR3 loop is CASSQEGSLGEKLFF. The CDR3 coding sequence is TGCGCCAGCAGCCAAGAAGGCAGTTTGGGAGAAAAACTGTTTTTT.